These 18 T cell receptor beta chains came from one sample sequenced in a study of cytomegalovirus exposure and HLA in healthy donors. PCR involved 60 Vbeta and 13 Jbeta primers. Sequencing was performed with immunoSEQ multiplex PCR; in TCRdb, only in-frame clones are kept and a portion is missing. The table has around 300,000 clones, roughly two thirds seen once; the top ten hold approximately 2.3%. Sequenced sample: PBMCs. These receptors all stem from a female donor in good health and CMV-seronegative.

This clone was counted only a few times. The gene calls are TRBV28 and TRBJ1-2; maybe TRBD1 (6 bases). The V gene's germline CDR1 is MDHEN and CDR2 SYDVKM. The CDR3 loop spans 14 amino acids. V shed 2 bases and J shed 4 bases, with 11 bases lying between them. CDR3 coding DNA: TGTGCCAGCAGTTTAAGAGTAGGGGGCTATGGCTACACCTTC. This sequence encodes CASSLRVGGYGYTF.

The J gene is TRBJ2-7, the V gene TRBV27, with D maybe TRBD2 (6 bases). V lost 2 bases to trimming and J lost 5 bases, with 13 bases between them. In germline, CDR1 is MNHEY, CDR2 SMNVEV (reference sequence). The CDR3 sequence is 14 residues long. The CDR3 loop is CASSLRRTGDEQYF. In DNA, the CDR3 is TGTGCCAGCAGTTTAAGGAGGACGGGGGACGAGCAGTACTTC.

The CDR3 DNA reads TGTGCCAGCAGCTTGGGCCTAGCGGGAAGAGCGAACACCGGGGAGCTGTTTTTT. This sequence encodes CASSLGLAGRANTGELFF. The chain uses TRBV7-8 and TRBJ2-2; 9 bases agree with TRBD2. Germline-derived CDR1 and CDR2 are SGHVS and FQNEAQ. The CDR3 runs 18 residues. With 3 bases clipped from V and 0 bases from J, the junction kept 8 bases outside the gene matches.

This chain uses TRBV6-6 with TRBJ1-3, with 9 bases matching TRBD1. Germline trimming cut 6 bases from V and 4 bases from J; bases unmatched to any gene: 7. This CDR3 has 15 residues. Germline lookup yields CDR1 MNHNY and CDR2 SVGAGI (reference sequence). This CDR3 is CASRPGQGRGNTIYF. CDR3 bases: TGTGCCAGCAGACCTGGACAGGGGAGGGGAAACACCATATATTTT.

The genes are TRBV10-3 and TRBJ2-2; D gene unclear. CDR3 length: 14 amino acids. V lost 4 bases, J lost 1 base, and 7 bases lay in between. Germline lookup yields CDR1 ENHRY and CDR2 SYGVKD. CDR3 protein: CAISAAGNTGELFF. CDR3 sequence (DNA): TGTGCCATCAGTGCGGCAGGGAACACCGGGGAGCTGTTTTTT.

This clone appeared a few times. The CDR3 reads CASSLTSGSTGELFF. The DNA of the CDR3 is TGTGCCAGTAGTTTGACTAGCGGGAGCACCGGGGAGCTGTTTTTT. The V call is TRBV19, the J call TRBJ2-2; 12 nucleotides align to TRBD2. The CDR3 sequence is 15 residues long. CDR1 LNHDA and CDR2 SQIVND come from the germline V gene (reference sequence). With 5 bases clipped from V and 4 bases from J, the junction kept 2 bases outside the gene matches.

The chain has TRBV11-2 and TRBJ2-5; 11 bases map to TRBD2. From germline, CDR1 is SGHAT and CDR2 FQNNGV. V lost 5 bases and J lost 2; bases outside the gene matches: 4. CDR3 size: 15 residues. CDR3 sequence reads: CASSTRLAGQETQYF. In DNA, the CDR3 is TGTGCCAGCAGCACACGACTAGCGGGGCAAGAGACCCAGTACTTC.

This clone was seen just once. The gene calls are TRBV5-1 and TRBJ2-7, with TRBD2 as a possible D gene (5 bases). This CDR3 spans 16 amino acids. V lost 0 bases, J lost 0 bases, and 13 bases lay in between. Germline V CDR1 and CDR2: SGHRS, YFSETQ. The CDR3 loop is CASSLGFRTSSYEQYF. Here the CDR3 DNA reads TGCGCCAGCAGCTTGGGGTTCCGGACTTCCTCCTACGAGCAGTACTTC.

The chain uses TRBV7-8 and TRBJ2-7, with D perhaps matching TRBD2 (5 bases). The length of the CDR3 is 13 residues. Trimming took off 4 bases at V and 3 bases at J, with 10 bases between the two ends. The germline V gene has CDR1 SGHVS and CDR2 FQNEAQ. CDR3 coding DNA: TGTGCCAGCAGCTCCGTGGACTTCTACGAGCAGTACTTC. Translated, it gives CASSSVDFYEQYF.

The chain recombines TRBV6-5 with TRBJ1-4, with D perhaps TRBD1 (5 bases). Looked up from germline, CDR1 is MNHEY and CDR2 is SVGAGI. The V gene lost 6 bases and the J gene lost 10 bases, with 12 bases spanning the gap. The CDR3 loop spans 12 amino acids. The CDR3 protein is CASRRGEGKLFF. CDR3 in DNA: TGTGCCAGCAGGAGAGGGGAGGGAAAACTGTTTTTT.

The sample holds a few counts of this clone. The chain joins TRBV5-6 to TRBJ2-2; D perhaps matches TRBD2 (5 bases). V was cut by 4 bases and J by 4 bases, with 11 bases left in between. There are 14 residues in the CDR3. Germline CDR1 SGHDT, CDR2 YYEEEE. CDR3 sequence reads: CASSQDFSTGELFF. The CDR3 DNA reads TGTGCCAGCAGCCAGGACTTTTCCACCGGGGAGCTGTTTTTT.

V is TRBV29-1 and J is TRBJ1-1; 9 nucleotides match TRBD1. This CDR3 is built from 15 residues. V was clipped by 6 bases and J by 0 bases; unmatched bases: 8. Germline values: CDR1 SQVTM, CDR2 ANQGSEA. This chain's CDR3 is CSVQRQGVLNTEAFF. The DNA of the CDR3 is TGCAGCGTCCAACGACAGGGGGTGCTGAACACTGAAGCTTTCTTT.

V gene TRBV11-2 combines with J gene TRBJ2-7, with 10 nucleotides matching TRBD2. The germline gives CDR1 SGHAT, CDR2 FQNNGV. The CDR3 extends over 15 amino acids. V lost 4 bases and J lost 4; bases outside the gene matches: 7. The CDR3 protein is CASSSVSGRKYEQYF. The CDR3 nucleotides read TGTGCCAGCAGCTCCGTTAGCGGGAGGAAGTACGAGCAGTACTTC.

V is TRBV27 and J is TRBJ2-1; TRBD1 aligns across 9 bases. The CDR3 is 14 amino acids. J lost 7 bases, V lost 4 bases, and 5 bases had no gene match. Germline CDR1 reads MNHEY; CDR2 reads SMNVEV (reference sequence). As DNA, the CDR3 is TGTGCCAGCAGTTCACGACAGGGGGAGAATGAGCAGTTCTTC. It translates to CASSSRQGENEQFF.

This clone was seen just once. This chain connects TRBV6-1 to TRBJ1-2, with D possibly matching TRBD1 (5 bases). V dropped 5 bases and J dropped 4 bases, with 14 bases sitting between them. The germline V gene has CDR1 MNHNS and CDR2 SASEGT. The CDR3 is 14 residues long. Here the CDR3 DNA reads TGTGCCAGCAGTTATCAGGGTTTAAGCTATGGCTACACCTTC. Its translation is CASSYQGLSYGYTF.

The V call is TRBV4-1, the J call TRBJ2-1; 11 nucleotides agree with TRBD1. V dropped 4 bases and J dropped 0; count of bases not matched to a gene: 11. Per germline, CDR1 MGHRA and CDR2 YSYEKL. CDR3 length equals 19 residues. The CDR3 DNA is TGCGCCAGCAGCCGGGGGACAGGGGGATCTCCGAGCTCCTACAATGAGCAGTTCTTC. As protein: CASSRGTGGSPSSYNEQFF.

CDR3 loop: CASSRTASGRDYEQYF. As DNA, the CDR3 is TGTGCCAGCAGCCGAACCGCTAGCGGGAGGGACTACGAGCAGTACTTC. V gene TRBV27 combines with J gene TRBJ2-7, with 12 bases aligning to TRBD2. V was clipped by 6 bases and J by 3 bases; unmatched bases: 9. The V gene's germline CDR1 is MNHEY and CDR2 SMNVEV (reference sequence). The CDR3 contains 16 residues.

Details on this clone: Other nucleotide sequences in the sample specify the same CDR3. The rearrangement links TRBV27 to TRBJ2-4; 10 nucleotides agree with TRBD1. There are 13 residues in the CDR3. CDR1 MNHEY and CDR2 SMNVEV come from the germline V gene (reference sequence). V lost 6 bases, J lost 6 bases, and 2 bases stayed unmatched. Here the CDR3 reads CASRTGGVNIQYF. The CDR3 nucleotides are TGTGCCAGCAGGACAGGGGGCGTAAACATTCAGTACTTC.